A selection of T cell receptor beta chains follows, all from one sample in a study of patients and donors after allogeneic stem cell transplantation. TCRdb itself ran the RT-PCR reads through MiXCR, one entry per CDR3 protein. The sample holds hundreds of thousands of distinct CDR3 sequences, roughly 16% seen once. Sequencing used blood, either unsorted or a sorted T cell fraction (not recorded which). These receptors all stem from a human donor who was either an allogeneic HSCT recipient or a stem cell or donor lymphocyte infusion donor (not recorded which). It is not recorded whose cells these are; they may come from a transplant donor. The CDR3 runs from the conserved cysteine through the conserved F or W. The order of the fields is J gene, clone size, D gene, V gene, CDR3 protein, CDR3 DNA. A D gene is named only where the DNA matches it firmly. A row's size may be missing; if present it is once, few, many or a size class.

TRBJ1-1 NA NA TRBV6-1 CASNEPSNTEAFF TGTGCCAGCAACGAGCCCTCAAACACTGAAGCTTTCTTT
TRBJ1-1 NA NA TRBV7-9 CASSLTRWTEAFF TGTGCCAGCAGCTTAACGAGGTGGACTGAAGCTTTCTTT
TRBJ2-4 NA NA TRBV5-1 CASSLSQPGQNIQYF TGCGCCAGCAGCTTATCCCAACCGGGACAAAACATTCAGTACTTC
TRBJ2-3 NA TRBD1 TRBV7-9 CASSLAGTGATDTQYF TGTGCCAGCAGCTTAGCCGGGACAGGGGCCACAGATACGCAGTATTTT
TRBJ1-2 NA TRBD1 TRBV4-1 CASSQDQGAVGYTF TGCGCCAGCAGCCAAGATCAGGGGGCTGTTGGCTACACCTTC
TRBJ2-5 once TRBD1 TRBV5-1 CASSLTRDRGSETQYF TGCGCCAGCAGCTTAACCCGGGACAGGGGATCGGAGACCCAGTACTTC
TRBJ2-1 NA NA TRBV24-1 CATSEEGGRTYNEQFF TGTGCCACCAGTGAGGAGGGCGGACGTACATACAATGAGCAGTTCTTC
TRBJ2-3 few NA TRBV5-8 CASSTGTSRDTDTQYF TGTGCCAGCAGCACAGGGACTTCCAGAGACACAGATACGCAGTATTTT
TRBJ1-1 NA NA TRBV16 CASSPEAGKAFF TGTGCCAGCAGCCCCGAGGCAGGCAAAGCTTTCTTT
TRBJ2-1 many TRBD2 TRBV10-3 CAITLVASGSSCDEQFF TGTGCCATCACCCTTGTGGCTAGCGGGAGCTCTTGCGATGAGCAGTTCTTC
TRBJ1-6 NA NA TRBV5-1 CASSPHGGRDSPLHF TGCGCCAGCAGCCCCCATGGGGGCCGGGATTCACCCCTCCACTTT
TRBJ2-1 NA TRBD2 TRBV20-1 CSASLGSGRRNEQFF TGCAGTGCTAGTTTGGGTAGCGGGAGGCGGAATGAGCAGTTCTTC
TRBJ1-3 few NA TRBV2 CASRQDSGNTIYF TGTGCCAGCAGACAGGACTCTGGAAACACCATATATTTT
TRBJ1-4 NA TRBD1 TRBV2 CATGTGIGETNEKLFF TGTGCCACCGGGACAGGGATAGGCGAGACTAATGAAAAACTGTTTTTT
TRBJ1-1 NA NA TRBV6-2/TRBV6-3 CASSYGFTEAFF TGTGCCAGCAGTTATGGATTCACTGAAGCTTTCTTT
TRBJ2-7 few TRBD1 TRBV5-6 CASSIGQGISYEQYF TGTGCCAGCAGCATCGGACAGGGTATCTCCTACGAGCAGTACTTC
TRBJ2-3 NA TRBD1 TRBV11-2 CASSFILGQGIGKDTQYF TGTGCCAGCAGCTTTATATTGGGACAGGGAATAGGGAAAGATACGCAGTATTTT
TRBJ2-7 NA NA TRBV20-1 CSAPPLGLTYEQYF TGCAGTGCCCCCCCCCTAGGGCTGACCTACGAGCAGTACTTC
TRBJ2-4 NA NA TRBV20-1 CSASPGQLGAKNIQYF TGCAGTGCTAGCCCCGGACAGCTTGGAGCCAAAAACATTCAGTACTTC
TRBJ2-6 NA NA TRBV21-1 CASSKGNPNVLTF TGTGCCAGCAGCAAAGGGAACCCCAACGTCCTGACTTTC
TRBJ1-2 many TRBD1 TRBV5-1 CASSLRTGTYGYTF TGCGCCAGCAGCTTGAGGACAGGGACCTATGGCTACACCTTC
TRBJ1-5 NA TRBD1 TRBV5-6 CASSRTGRVNMHF TGTGCCAGCAGCAGGACAGGCCGCGTTAACATGCATTTT
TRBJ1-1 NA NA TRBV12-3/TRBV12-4 CASSPGPPSAEAFF TGTGCCAGCAGTCCGGGACCCCCGAGCGCTGAAGCTTTCTTT
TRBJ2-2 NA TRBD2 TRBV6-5 CASSYSSGATGELFF TGTGCCAGCAGTTACTCGAGCGGGGCCACCGGGGAGCTGTTTTTT
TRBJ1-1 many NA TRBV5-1 CASTPGGTTEAFF TGCGCCAGCACCCCGGGAGGGACTACGGAAGCTTTCTTT
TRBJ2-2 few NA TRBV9 CASSVEYATGELFF TGTGCCAGCAGCGTAGAATACGCCACCGGGGAGCTGTTTTTT
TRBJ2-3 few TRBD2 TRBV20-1 CSAARGGRSTDTQYF TGCAGTGCTGCTCGGGGCGGGAGGAGCACAGATACGCAGTATTTT
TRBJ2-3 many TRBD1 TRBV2 CASSRDRATDTQYF TGTGCCAGCAGCCGGGACAGGGCAACAGATACGCAGTATTTT
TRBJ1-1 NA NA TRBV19 CASSPGGGVEAFF TGTGCCAGTAGCCCTGGCGGGGGGGTTGAAGCTTTCTTT
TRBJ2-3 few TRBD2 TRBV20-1 CSATGLAGGPRPDTQYF TGCAGTGCTACCGGACTAGCGGGGGGGCCTCGCCCAGATACGCAGTATTTT
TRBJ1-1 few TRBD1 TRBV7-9 CASSSGYGTGEAFF TGTGCCAGCAGCTCCGGGTATGGGACAGGTGAAGCTTTCTTT
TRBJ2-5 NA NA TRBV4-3 CASSQDGLKQETQYF TGCGCCAGCAGCCAAGATGGACTAAAACAAGAGACCCAGTACTTC
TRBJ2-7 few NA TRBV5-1 CASSLAVSVMNYEQYF TGCGCCAGCAGCTTGGCGGTCTCAGTCATGAACTACGAGCAGTACTTC
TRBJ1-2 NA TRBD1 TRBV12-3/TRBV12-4 CASVYLIRQGTNGYTF TGTGCCAGCGTCTACCTCATTCGACAGGGCACGAATGGCTACACCTTC
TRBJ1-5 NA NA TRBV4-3 CASRYTWSNQPQHF TGCGCCAGCAGGTACACCTGGAGCAATCAGCCCCAGCATTTT
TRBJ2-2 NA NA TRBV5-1 CASSFNSDKRLFF TGCGCCAGCAGCTTTAACTCGGACAAGAGGCTGTTTTTT
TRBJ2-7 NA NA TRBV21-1 CASTSWNRSSYEQYF TGTGCCAGCACCTCTTGGAACAGAAGCTCCTACGAGCAGTACTTC
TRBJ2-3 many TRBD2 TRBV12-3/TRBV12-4 CASTGGEGLADTQYF TGTGCCAGCACTGGGGGGGAGGGCCTAGCGGATACGCAGTATTTT
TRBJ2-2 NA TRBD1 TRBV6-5 CASSYKGQGTTGELFF TGTGCCAGCAGTTACAAGGGACAGGGGACAACCGGGGAGCTGTTTTTT
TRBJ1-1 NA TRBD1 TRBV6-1 CASIRGGFTEAFF TGTGCCAGCATCAGGGGGGGGTTCACTGAAGCTTTCTTT
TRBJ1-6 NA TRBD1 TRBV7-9 CASSLIGTANSPLHF TGTGCCAGCAGCTTAATCGGGACAGCCAATTCACCCCTCCACTTT
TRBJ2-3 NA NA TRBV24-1 CATSDLAASTDTQYF TGTGCCACCAGTGATTTGGCGGCTAGCACAGATACGCAGTATTTT
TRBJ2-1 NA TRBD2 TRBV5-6 CASSFLAGVSYNEQFF TGTGCCAGCAGCTTCCTAGCGGGGGTCTCCTACAATGAGCAGTTCTTC
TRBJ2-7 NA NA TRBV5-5 CASSLGVGRAYEQYF TGTGCCAGCAGCTTAGGAGTGGGGCGAGCCTACGAGCAGTATTTC
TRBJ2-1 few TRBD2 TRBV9 CASSAALAGNNEQFF TGTGCCAGCAGCGCAGCCCTAGCGGGGAACAATGAGCAGTTCTTC
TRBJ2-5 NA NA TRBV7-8 CASSLANVQGRWYF TGTGCCAGCAGCTTAGCGAACGTCCAGGGGCGATGGTACTTC
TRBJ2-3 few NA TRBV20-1 CSAITSLGGAPQYF TGCAGTGCTATCACTTCGTTGGGGGGCGCTCCTCAGTATTTT
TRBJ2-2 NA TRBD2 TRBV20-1 CSARRLGTSATGELFF TGCAGTGCTAGAAGACTCGGCACTAGCGCGACCGGGGAGCTGTTTTTT
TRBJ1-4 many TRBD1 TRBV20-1 CSAPGTGGEKLFF TGCAGTGCACCCGGGACAGGGGGTGAAAAACTGTTTTTT
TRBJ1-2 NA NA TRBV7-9 CASSSALGYGYTF TGTGCCAGCAGCTCGGCCCTGGGCTATGGCTACACCTTC
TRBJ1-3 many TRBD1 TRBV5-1 CASSFVPQGTGNTIYF TGCGCCAGCAGCTTCGTACCACAGGGGACTGGAAACACCATATATTTT
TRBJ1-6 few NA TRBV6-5 CASSRTREPLHF TGTGCCAGCAGTAGGACCAGGGAACCCCTCCACTTT
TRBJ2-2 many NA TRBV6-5 CASSYLGLAGELFF TGTGCCAGCAGTTACTTAGGTCTGGCCGGGGAGCTGTTTTTT
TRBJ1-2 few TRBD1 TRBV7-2 CASSDKRGTGYHGYTF TGTGCCAGCAGCGATAAGAGGGGGACAGGGTACCATGGCTACACCTTC